This T cell receptor beta chain was identified in a study of cytomegalovirus exposure and HLA in healthy donors. On the study more broadly: The 120 validation repertoires used the same platform as the approximately 620 first-cohort repertoires (as reported by a later analysis).

Clones were sequenced by immunoSEQ multiplex PCR, and TCRdb holds only the in-frame ones, with some missing. In the table there are approximately 120,000 clones, 90% to 97% of which are singletons. It was the roughly 120-subject validation cohort, separate from the approximately 680-subject first cohort, to which the donors belonged. The CDR3 has 16 residues. V trimming: 5 bases; J trimming: 1 base; junction bases outside the gene matches: 7. In germline, CDR1 is SEHNR, CDR2 FQNEAQ (reference sequence). This clone was seen just once. The antigen is not known. Study results and caveats: It was confirmed in vitro that a few of the CMV-associated chains were specific for CMV antigens.

J is TRBJ2-2 and V is TRBV7-9, with 7 nucleotides matching TRBD1. Sample: PBMCs. This receptor was obtained from a man between 18 and 29 years old in good health and CMV-seronegative. This chain's CDR3 is CASSDGTAMNTGELFF. The CDR3 nucleotides are TGTGCCAGCAGCGACGGGACAGCGATGAACACCGGGGAGCTGTTTTTT.